A single sample is the source of the 18 T cell receptor beta chains below, sequenced in a study of naive and memory T cell subsets. Ligated cDNA underwent four rounds of PCR with nested alpha and beta constant region primers and SP2. Using its own MiXCR run on the UMI-ligation and nested PCR reads, TCRdb lists one record per CDR3 protein. The sample has 20,000 to 25,000 distinct CDR3 sequences; 6% are singletons. The treatment: skin biopsy from PPD injection site in Mantoux-positive individual. An oligonucleotide containing a UMI was ligated to the 3' end of TCR cDNA. Specimen: skin, collected from a tuberculin skin test site. All receptors come from an adult in good health.

The chain is built from TRBV7-2 and TRBJ2-7, with a possible D match to TRBD2 (6 bases). The CDR3 loop spans 18 amino acids. Germline assignment: CDR1 SGHTA and CDR2 FQGNSA. The V end was cut by 1 base, the J end by 3 bases, with 22 bases between. The CDR3 nucleotides are TGTGCCAGCAGCTTAGGGTTTAGGAGCCTCGTGGGGGGCTACGAGCAGTACTTC. It encodes CASSLGFRSLVGGYEQYF.

This clonotype has a handful of counts. CDR3 DNA: TGCGCCAGCAGCTTGGGAGGGAGAAGGCAAGAGACCCAGTACTTC. It specifies CASSLGGRRQETQYF. The chain is built from TRBV5-1 and TRBJ2-5; TRBD2 is a possible D gene (5 bases). Trimming shortened V by 0 bases and J by 2 bases, and 11 bases separated the two germline ends. The germline V gene encodes CDR1 SGHRS and CDR2 YFSETQ. The length of the CDR3 is 15 residues. Looking up the rest from reference TRBV5-1 and TRBJ2-5 gives the full variable domain: KAGVTQTPRYLIKTRGQQVTLSCSPISGHRSVSWYQQTPGQGLQFLFEYFSETQRNKGNFPGRFSGRQFSNSRSEMNVSTLELGDSALYLCASSLGGRRQETQYFGPGTRLLVL.

This rearrangement joins TRBV7-9 to TRBJ2-5, with D tentatively TRBD1 (6 bases). V was pared by 6 bases and J by 5 bases, with 22 bases between. The CDR3 is 16 amino acids. In germline, CDR1 is SEHNR, CDR2 FQNEAQ (reference sequence). As DNA, the CDR3 is TGTGCCAGCAGAACAACGTCCTGGGGGCTGGGGGAGACCCAGTACTTC. Protein sequence: CASRTTSWGLGETQYF.

This clonotype was counted many times. This chain links TRBV4-2 with TRBJ1-6; D unresolved. Between the trimmed V and J ends, which lost 0 bases and 8 bases, there was a span of 11 bases. Germline V gene data show CDR1 as LGHNA and CDR2 as YNFKEQ. The CDR3 has 15 amino acids. The CDR3 is CASSQERQRDSPLHF. The CDR3 DNA sequence: TGTGCCAGCAGCCAAGAACGGCAGCGGGATTCACCCCTCCACTTT.

This clonotype came up many times. The chain employs TRBV6-2 or TRBV6-3 and TRBJ2-7; 8 nucleotides align to TRBD1. V was pared by 2 bases and J by 2 bases, with 5 bases of the junction left unmatched. The CDR3 is 15 residues long. Germline V gene data show CDR1 as MNHEY and CDR2 as SVGEGT. The CDR3 sequence: CASSYPGQVTYEQYF. DNA of the CDR3: TGTGCCAGCAGTTACCCGGGACAGGTCACCTACGAGCAGTACTTC.

There are many counts of this clonotype. The V and J genes are TRBV6-6 and TRBJ2-1, with 7 positions matching TRBD1. CDR3 size: 14 residues. J lost 9 bases, V lost 2 bases, and 7 bases had no gene match. Germline V lookup: CDR1 MNHNY, CDR2 SVGAGI (reference sequence). The CDR3 nucleotides are TGTGCCAGCAGTTACCCGGGACAGTACCGTGAGCAGTTCTTC. The encoded protein is CASSYPGQYREQFF.

This rearrangement joins TRBV11-1 to TRBJ2-5, with unresolved D. V gave up 5 bases and J gave up 1 base, with 8 bases separating them. The CDR3 length is 13 residues. Per the germline V gene, CDR1 is SGHAT and CDR2 is FQDESV (reference sequence). CDR3 protein: CASSLVVQETQYF. CDR3 bases: TGTGCCAGCAGCCTGGTGGTCCAAGAGACCCAGTACTTC. Combining the CDR3 with reference TRBV11-1 and TRBJ2-5 gives the whole variable domain EAEVAQSPRYKITEKSQAVAFWCDPISGHATLYWYRQILGQGPELLVQFQDESVVDDSQLPKDRFSAERLKGVDSTLKIQPAELGDSAMYLCASSLVVQETQYFGPGTRLLVL.

Notes on this clonotype: The junction and the germline gene differ at one end; a read error may be behind it. J is TRBJ2-1 and V is TRBV12-3 or TRBV12-4; tentatively, D is TRBD2 (6 bases). This CDR3 region has 14 residues. Here the CDR3 reads CASSLGRGYNGQFF. CDR3 in DNA: TGTGCCAGCAGTTTAGGACGGGGGTACAATGGGCAGTTCTTC.

This clonotype has a handful of counts. The V gene is TRBV27, the J gene TRBJ2-7; D is ambiguous. CDR3 length equals 14 residues. Germline V CDR1 and CDR2: MNHEY, SMNVEV (reference sequence). V lost 2 bases and J lost 5, with 13 bases in between. The CDR3 loop reads CASSLRIGINEQYF. The CDR3 DNA reads as TGTGCCAGCAGTTTAAGGATAGGAATTAACGAGCAGTACTTC.

There are many counts of this clonotype. V is TRBV24-1 and J is TRBJ2-5; 8 bases fit TRBD1. CDR3 length equals 17 residues. Germline loops: CDR1 KGHDR, CDR2 SFDVKD. Trimming at V came to 4 bases and at J to 5 bases, leaving 14 bases not matched to a gene. This CDR3 reads CATSDRLGQGGVETQYF. The CDR3 nucleotides read TGTGCCACCAGTGACCGATTAGGACAGGGTGGAGTGGAGACCCAGTACTTC.

Many counts were recorded for this clonotype. The CDR3 region has the DNA TGCAGTGCTAGAGTTGGGATTAGCGGGGACATAAGCTCCTACAATGAGCAGTTCTTC. Protein sequence: CSARVGISGDISSYNEQFF. The chain is built from TRBV20-1 and TRBJ2-1; 8 positions agree with TRBD2. The CDR3 length is 19 residues. Germline CDR1 reads DFQATT; CDR2 reads SNEGSKA (reference sequence). With 1 base clipped from V and 0 bases from J, the junction kept 14 bases outside the gene matches.

This clonotype showed up many times. The rearrangement joins TRBV14 to TRBJ1-2, with D tentatively TRBD1 (6 bases). Trimming pared 4 bases from V and 1 base from J, leaving 7 bases between. This CDR3 has 13 residues. The germline V gene encodes CDR1 SGHDN and CDR2 FVKESK. The DNA for the CDR3 is TGTGCCAGCAGCCGGGACATTAACTATGGCTACACCTTC. Encoded protein: CASSRDINYGYTF.

This clonotype was observed many times. The CDR3 DNA follows: TGCGCCAGCAGCTTGGCGCCAGGAACAGATACGCAGTATTTT. It specifies CASSLAPGTDTQYF. V and J are TRBV5-1 and TRBJ2-3; D is unresolved. The V end lost 0 bases, the J end lost 3 bases, and 8 bases lay between the germline ends. This CDR3 comprises 14 residues. Germline assignment: CDR1 SGHRS and CDR2 YFSETQ.

This clonotype came up a few times. The CDR3 region is CASTLLGADSPLHF. The CDR3 nucleotides are TGTGCCAGTACCCTTCTTGGAGCTGATTCACCCCTCCACTTT. The chain has TRBV19 and TRBJ1-6; unclear D gene. This CDR3 spans 14 amino acids. Trimming pared 7 bases from V and 8 bases from J, leaving 15 bases between. Germline CDR1 reads LNHDA; CDR2 reads SQIVND (reference sequence).

For this clonotype: This may be a read error: a much more frequent sequence differs by one nucleotide. This chain uses TRBV7-2 with TRBJ1-6, with D unclear. Looked up from germline, CDR1 is SGHTA and CDR2 is FQGNSA. The CDR3 contains 18 residues. DNA for the CDR3: TGTGCCAGCAGCTTAGCGGGAGCAGGAACGAACTATAATTCACCCCTCAACTTT. This translates into CASSLAGAGTNYNSPLNF.

In its sample, this clonotype ranks as medium-sized (0.01 to 0.1%). The chain couples TRBV9 to TRBJ2-5, with 9 bases aligning to TRBD2. After removal of 5 bases from V and 5 bases from J, the junction contained 10 bases not matched to a gene. Germline loops: CDR1 SGDLS, CDR2 YYNGEE. The CDR3 consists of 15 residues. The CDR3 nucleotides read TGTGCCAGCAGTGATTATAGCGGGAGAACTGAGACCCAGTACTTC. The encoded protein is CASSDYSGRTETQYF.

This clonotype has ten or more counts. CDR3 protein: CASSIGGRAVEQFF. The CDR3 DNA reads TGTGCCAGTAGTATAGGCGGGAGGGCCGTTGAGCAGTTCTTC. The chain has TRBV19 and TRBJ2-1; 9 bases match TRBD2. CDR1 and CDR2 from the germline V gene are LNHDA and SQIVND (reference sequence). This CDR3 has 14 amino acids. Germline trimming cut 1 base from V and 9 bases from J; bases unmatched to any gene: 4.

In its sample, this clonotype was seen many times. The chain combines TRBV7-3 with TRBJ1-1; 9 bases agree with TRBD1. Germline V gene sequence: CDR1 SGHTA, CDR2 FQGTGA. Losses at the gene ends were 5 bases for V and 1 base for J; bases not matched to a gene: 8. This CDR3 is built from 16 residues. The CDR3: CASSADRGETNTEAFF. DNA of the CDR3: TGTGCCAGCAGCGCGGACAGGGGTGAAACGAACACTGAAGCTTTCTTT.